Listed below are T cell receptor beta chains from one sample, sequenced in a study of blood T cell repertoires in COVID-19. Assay used: immunoSEQ multiplex PCR; TCRdb lists only in-frame clones, some missing. The profile shows approximately 200,000 clones, 88% of them singletons. The sequenced material came from peripheral blood. The receptors were sampled from a man aged 18 to 29 with active or convalescent COVID-19. Both conserved end residues are trimmed from each CDR3.

V gene | CDR3 protein
TRBV29-1 | SVQGAGYEQY
TRBV2 | ASTQQGSRNQPQH
TRBV18 | ASSPLHGGTGNNEQF
TRBV6-4 | ASSDSWETGELF
TRBV5-1 | ASSIQAGANEQY
TRBV27 | ASSLTGGRSYEQY
TRBV5-4 | ASSSRTSRNIQY
TRBV27 | ASSPDWNQPQH
TRBV20-1 | SASPNYEQY
TRBV30 | AWSLLRVRALTDTQY
TRBV19 | ASRATGGSWKEQY
TRBV6-5 | ATTQGAGAEQY
TRBV5-1 | ASSLMWGDVSTDTQY
TRBV27 | ASSRHVAGGTTDTQY